These 30 T cell receptor beta chains came from one sample sequenced in a study of control samples from healthy donors and cancer patients. Using immunoSEQ multiplex PCR, the repertoire was profiled, and TCRdb retains in-frame clones only, with some absent. Seen here are about 150,000 clones, around 95% observed once, and the top ten hold 8.5%. The sequenced sample consisted of blood. These receptors were collected from a woman in her forties in good health.

The V gene is TRBV2, the J gene TRBJ2-6, with D unclear. Trimming pared 4 bases from V and 0 bases from J, leaving 7 bases between. From germline, CDR1 is SNHLY and CDR2 FYNNEI. There are 15 residues in the CDR3. The CDR3 bases are TGTGCCAGCAGTGTCGACAACTCTGGGGCCAACGTCCTGACTTTC. This sequence encodes CASSVDNSGANVLTF.

With respect to this clone: A junction end diverges from the germline sequence, so it may reflect a read error. The gene calls are TRBV9 and TRBJ1-2; 8 nucleotides line up with TRBD1. Per germline, CDR1 SGDLS and CDR2 YYNGEE. The CDR3 has 12 residues. CDR3: CASSGQGHGNTF. The DNA for the CDR3 is TGTGCCAGCAGCGGACAGGGGCATGGCAACACCTTC.

On this clone: The sample has other DNA sequences that encode this CDR3 too. The J gene is TRBJ1-1, the V gene TRBV29-1; D call uncertain. CDR3 size: 13 residues. Germline V lookup: CDR1 SQVTM, CDR2 ANQGSEA. The ends were cut back, 7 bases at V and 0 bases at J, with 12 bases in the middle. CDR3 DNA: TGCAGCGCCCGACGGCCGATGAACACTGAAGCTTTCTTT. It yields the protein CSARRPMNTEAFF.

There are a few counts of this clone. J is TRBJ1-2 and V is TRBV7-3; TRBD1 might be the D (5 bases). This CDR3 has 16 residues. Trimming pared 1 base from V and 7 bases from J, leaving 19 bases between. Germline values: CDR1 SGHTA, CDR2 FQGTGA. CDR3 sequence (DNA): TGTGCCAGCAGCTTAAATTCGGGCGAGGCAGGGACTGGCTACACCTTC. Protein sequence: CASSLNSGEAGTGYTF.

The chain is built from TRBV4-1 and TRBJ1-6; D is undetermined. The CDR3 totals 13 residues. Trimming took 6 bases from V and 11 from J, leaving 14 bases between them. Germline V CDR1 and CDR2: MGHRA, YSYEKL. CDR3: CASSSGSATPLHF. CDR3 coding DNA: TGCGCCAGCAGTTCCGGTTCTGCGACACCCCTCCACTTT.

The gene calls are TRBV5-4 and TRBJ1-2; D ambiguous. This CDR3 has 16 amino acids. Germline CDR1 is SGHNT and CDR2 is YYREEE (reference sequence). Trimming left V 3 bases short and J 6 bases short, with 21 bases between. The CDR3 here is CASSSGGDGGLDGYTF. The DNA of the CDR3 is TGTGCCAGCAGCTCGGGCGGGGATGGAGGACTAGATGGCTACACCTTC.

As to this clone: Mismatch with germline at one junction end may stem from a read error. This chain connects TRBV2 to TRBJ1-1; no clear D gene. The CDR3 is 10 amino acids. CDR1 and CDR2 from the germline V gene are SNHLY and FYNNEI. In DNA, the CDR3 is TGTGCCAGCAGTGAAGCGCTTCAGAGTTTT. This sequence encodes CASSEALQSF.

This chain links TRBV4-3 with TRBJ2-2; D gene unclear. Germline assignment: CDR1 LGHNA and CDR2 YSLEER. The CDR3 runs to 13 residues. V was cut by 0 bases and J by 5 bases, with 4 bases left in between. CDR3 loop: CASSQDLTGELFF. CDR3 DNA sequence: TGCGCCAGCAGCCAAGACCTGACCGGGGAGCTGTTTTTT.

The rearrangement uses TRBV7-9 and TRBJ2-5; the match to TRBD2 covers 8 bases. With 6 bases clipped from V and 5 bases from J, the junction kept 14 bases outside the gene matches. Germline V gives CDR1 SEHNR, CDR2 FQNEAQ (reference sequence). The CDR3 is 16 residues long. The DNA of the CDR3 is TGTGCCAGCAGGTTTTGGGAAGCGGGGGCCCAGGAGACCCAGTACTTC. Residues: CASRFWEAGAQETQYF.

The rearrangement links TRBV29-1 to TRBJ1-1; 8 positions agree with TRBD1. This CDR3 spans 14 amino acids. The V segment lost 5 bases and the J segment 3 bases; nucleotides outside the gene matches: 8. Germline lookup yields CDR1 SQVTM and CDR2 ANQGSEA. The CDR3 region has the DNA TGCAGCGTTTCACCGGGACAGGTGGACACTGAAGCTTTCTTT. Its translation is CSVSPGQVDTEAFF.

This rearrangement joins TRBV7-9 to TRBJ2-7; 8 bases align to TRBD1. The CDR3 totals 15 residues. Germline V lookup: CDR1 SEHNR, CDR2 FQNEAQ (reference sequence). Trimming removed 2 bases from V and 0 bases from J; junction bases left unmatched: 3. CDR3 in DNA: TGTGCCAGCAGCTTACCAGGGGGCGACTCCTACGAGCAGTACTTC. Translating gives CASSLPGGDSYEQYF.

This clone was seen more than once but under ten times. V is TRBV6-5 and J is TRBJ1-2; 10 nucleotides line up with TRBD1. The V segment lost 2 bases and the J segment 3 bases; nucleotides outside the gene matches: 6. The CDR3 is made up of 16 amino acids. Germline CDR1 reads MNHEY; CDR2 reads SVGAGI. The CDR3 DNA reads TGTGCCAGCAGTTACCGGGACAGGGGAAAGGACTATGGCTACACCTTC. Protein: CASSYRDRGKDYGYTF.

The chain is built from TRBV9 and TRBJ1-1, with 12 bases matching TRBD1. Germline-derived CDR1 and CDR2 are SGDLS and YYNGEE. Trimming removed 8 bases from V and 4 bases from J; junction bases left unmatched: 9. There are 15 residues in the CDR3. CDR3 sequence: CASRKGQGAGTEAFF. The CDR3 nucleotides read TGTGCCAGTCGGAAGGGACAGGGGGCTGGCACTGAAGCTTTCTTT.

The genes are TRBV5-5 and TRBJ1-2, with a weak D call TRBD1 (5 bases). Germline lookup yields CDR1 SGHKS and CDR2 YYEKEE (reference sequence). V shed 2 bases and J shed 8 bases, with 19 bases lying between them. CDR3 length: 15 residues. This CDR3 is CASSFPGRQIEGYTF. The CDR3 nucleotides are TGTGCCAGCAGCTTTCCGGGACGTCAAATCGAAGGCTACACCTTC.

The chain employs TRBV19 and TRBJ2-5; D is uncertain. Trimming removed 0 bases at V and 5 bases at J, with 7 bases between. The CDR3 contains 13 residues. The germline V gene has CDR1 LNHDA and CDR2 SQIVND (reference sequence). The CDR3 protein is CASSIDFGETQYF. CDR3 in DNA: TGTGCCAGTAGTATAGATTTCGGGGAGACCCAGTACTTC.

This chain joins TRBV10-3 and TRBJ2-7; 8 nucleotides align to TRBD2. CDR3 length: 14 amino acids. Per the germline V gene, CDR1 is ENHRY and CDR2 is SYGVKD. V lost 4 bases and J lost 6; bases outside the gene matches: 8. The CDR3 is CAISASSGGGEQYF. The CDR3 region has the DNA TGTGCCATCAGTGCTTCGAGCGGGGGTGGCGAGCAGTACTTC.

This chain connects TRBV27 to TRBJ2-3; D possibly corresponds to TRBD2 (6 bases). The CDR3 spans 12 residues. V was clipped by 3 bases and J by 7 bases, with 8 bases between them. Germline CDR1 is MNHEY and CDR2 is SMNVEV (reference sequence). The CDR3 here is CASSFRGNTQYF. The DNA of the CDR3 is TGTGCCAGCAGTTTTCGGGGGAATACGCAGTATTTT.

CDR3 sequence reads: CASSQDFSPEETQYF. The CDR3 DNA reads as TGCGCCAGCAGCCAAGATTTCAGTCCTGAAGAGACCCAGTACTTC. The chain has TRBV4-3 and TRBJ2-5; D is unclear. The V and J ends lost 0 bases and 3 bases respectively, with 11 bases between them. The CDR3 length is 15 residues. Looked up from germline, CDR1 is LGHNA and CDR2 is YSLEER.

In this sample, this clone turned up once. This chain joins TRBV6-2 or TRBV6-3 and TRBJ1-3; D is perhaps TRBD1 (5 bases). Germline CDR1 is MNHEY and CDR2 is SVGEGT. V was clipped by 6 bases and J by 1 base, with 10 bases between them. This CDR3 has 14 residues. For the CDR3, the DNA is TGTGCCAGCAGCTTGGGGGGGTCTGGAAACACCATATATTTT. As protein: CASSLGGSGNTIYF.

The chain employs TRBV6-5 and TRBJ1-1; D not certain. The CDR3 is made up of 15 amino acids. V lost 6 bases, J lost 0 bases, and 14 bases lay in between. Looked up from germline, CDR1 is MNHEY and CDR2 is SVGAGI. The CDR3 coding sequence is TGTGCCAGCAGGGTGACGGGAGCCATGAACACTGAAGCTTTCTTT. Its translation is CASRVTGAMNTEAFF.

The chain recombines TRBV5-6 with TRBJ1-1, with D tentatively TRBD1 (6 bases). Germline CDR1 is SGHDT and CDR2 is YYEEEE. V shed 4 bases and J shed 2 bases, with 15 bases lying between them. CDR3 size: 15 residues. This CDR3 is CASSTYGQRNTEAFF. CDR3 coding DNA: TGTGCCAGCAGCACCTACGGACAGAGAAACACTGAAGCTTTCTTT.

CDR3 sequence: CASSPPASGRSGEQFF. DNA for the CDR3: TGTGCCAGCTCACCACCCGCTAGCGGGAGGTCAGGTGAGCAGTTCTTC. The genes are TRBV18 and TRBJ2-1, with 11 bases lining up with TRBD2. Trimming took 0 bases from V and 9 from J; bases not matched to a gene: 7. The germline CDR1 and CDR2 sequences are KGHSH and LQKENI. The CDR3 length is 16 residues.

The chain carries TRBV19 and TRBJ1-2, with D uncertain. This CDR3 comprises 14 residues. The V gene's germline CDR1 is LNHDA and CDR2 SQIVND (reference sequence). V was shortened by 4 bases and J by 4 bases, with 13 bases between the two germline ends. The CDR3 sequence: CASSTPERGYGYTF. CDR3 DNA: TGTGCCAGTAGTACTCCGGAGCGGGGCTATGGCTACACCTTC.

V is TRBV9 and J is TRBJ1-3; TRBD1 matches at 9 bases. V dropped 3 bases and J dropped 2; count of bases not matched to a gene: 3. In germline, CDR1 is SGDLS, CDR2 YYNGEE. This CDR3 is built from 15 residues. Here the CDR3 reads CASSGTGVPGNTIYF. In nucleotides, the CDR3 is TGTGCCAGCAGCGGGACAGGGGTTCCTGGAAACACCATATATTTT.

V and J are TRBV19 and TRBJ2-1, with D possibly matching TRBD2 (5 bases). The germline V gene encodes CDR1 LNHDA and CDR2 SQIVND (reference sequence). There are 15 residues in the CDR3. V lost 4 bases and J lost 2, with 12 bases in between. The CDR3 loop is CASSTPPGTYNEQFF. DNA of the CDR3: TGTGCCAGTAGTACCCCCCCGGGGACCTACAATGAGCAGTTCTTC. Complete variable domain (other parts from reference TRBV19 and TRBJ2-1): DGGITQSPKYLFRKEGQNVTLSCEQNLNHDAMYWYRQDPGQGLRLIYYSQIVNDFQKGDIAEGYSVSREKKESFPLTVTSAQKNPTAFYLCASSTPPGTYNEQFFGPGTRLTVL.

The rearrangement joins TRBV29-1 to TRBJ1-1; D gene ambiguous. Germline CDR1 is SQVTM and CDR2 is ANQGSEA. The V end was cut by 2 bases, the J end by 1 base, with 11 bases between. CDR3 length: 14 residues. The CDR3 loop is CSVELRAGNTEAFF. CDR3 DNA: TGCAGCGTTGAATTGCGGGCCGGGAACACTGAAGCTTTCTTT.

J is TRBJ1-1 and V is TRBV27, with D perhaps TRBD1 (5 bases). This CDR3 has 12 residues. In germline, CDR1 is MNHEY, CDR2 SMNVEV (reference sequence). Trimming left V 8 bases short and J 1 base short, with 8 bases between. The CDR3 nucleotides are TGTGCCAGCGCGAGGGGGAACACTGAAGCTTTCTTT. Its protein product is CASARGNTEAFF.

The count of this clone is one. This chain uses TRBV5-1 with TRBJ2-7, with D maybe TRBD1 (5 bases). Per the germline V gene, CDR1 is SGHRS and CDR2 is YFSETQ. The CDR3 spans 13 residues. V was clipped by 2 bases and J by 5 bases, with 11 bases between them. CDR3 in DNA: TGCGCCAGCAGCTTAACAGGTATCCACGAGCAGTACTTC. Translating gives CASSLTGIHEQYF.

The chain has TRBV12-5 and TRBJ1-2; a weak D match, TRBD1 (5 bases). The germline V and J ends were trimmed by 6 bases and 8 bases, with 16 bases remaining between them. This CDR3 is 13 amino acids long. Germline V gene data show CDR1 as LGHNT and CDR2 as FRNRAP. The CDR3 protein is CASGPGGVRGYTF. The CDR3 coding sequence is TGTGCTAGTGGCCCGGGGGGAGTGCGAGGCTACACCTTC.

The chain has TRBV5-6 and TRBJ2-3; TRBD1 might be the D (5 bases). Trimming pared 4 bases from V and 4 bases from J, leaving 7 bases between. Germline V CDR1 and CDR2: SGHDT, YYEEEE. The CDR3 runs 12 residues. CDR3 in amino acids: CASSTTADTQYF. Here the CDR3 DNA reads TGTGCCAGCAGCACGACAGCAGATACGCAGTATTTT.